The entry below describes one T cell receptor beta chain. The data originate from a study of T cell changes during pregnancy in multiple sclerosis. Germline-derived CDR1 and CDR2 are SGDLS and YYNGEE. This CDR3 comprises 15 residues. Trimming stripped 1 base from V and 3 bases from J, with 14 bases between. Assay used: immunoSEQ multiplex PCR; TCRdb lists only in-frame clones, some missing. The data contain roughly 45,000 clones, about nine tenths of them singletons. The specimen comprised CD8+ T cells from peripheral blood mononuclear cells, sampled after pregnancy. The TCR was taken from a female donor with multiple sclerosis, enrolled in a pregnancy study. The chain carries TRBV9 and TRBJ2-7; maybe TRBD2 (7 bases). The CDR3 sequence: CASSVTWGGDYEQYF. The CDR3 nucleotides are TGTGCCAGCAGCGTAACCTGGGGGGGCGACTACGAGCAGTACTTC. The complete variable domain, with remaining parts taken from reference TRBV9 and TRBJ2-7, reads DSGVTQTPKHLITATGQRVTLRCSPRSGDLSVYWYQQSLDQGLQFLIQYYNGEERAKGNILERFSAQQFPDLHSELNLSSLELGDSALYFCASSVTWGGDYEQYFGPGTRLTVT.